This TCR beta chain was recorded in a study of T-cell reconstitution after alpha-beta-depleted transplantation in children. V was pared by 0 bases and J by 6 bases, with 11 bases between. Per germline, CDR1 MNHEY and CDR2 SVGAGI. The CDR3 is 14 amino acids. Preparation of the TCRbeta library involved a method that used unique molecular identifiers. In TCRdb, the PCR reads were re-called with MiXCR into one record per CDR3 protein. The sample has about 340,000 distinct CDR3 sequences, 13% seen once. Sequencing used PBMCs, obtained from the stem cell graft. V and J are TRBV6-5 and TRBJ1-1, with D tentatively TRBD1 (5 bases). This clonotype was obtained from a human donor who donated a stem cell graft to a child with Fanconi anemia. The CDR3 DNA follows: TGTGCCAGCAGTTACTCCGGCAGGGTGGCTGAAGCTTTCTTT. It translates to CASSYSGRVAEAFF.